This is a list of T cell receptor beta chains from one sample in a study of cytomegalovirus exposure and HLA in healthy donors. Produced via immunoSEQ multiplex PCR; TCRdb's table is partial and in-frame only. The sample includes about 160,000 clones, roughly 80% of them seen just once. Sequencing was performed on PBMCs. The receptors were sampled from a male donor in good health and CMV-seronegative. CDR3s include the opening cysteine and the closing phenylalanine or tryptophan. Each record gives: V gene, clone size, J gene, CDR3 protein. Some rows mark clone size as missing; the rest say once, few, many or name a class of expanded clone.

TRBV6-5	once	TRBJ2-1	CASSYLRTREEQFF
TRBV7-9	NA	TRBJ1-1	CASSLGQGAPSTEAFF
TRBV5-1	NA	TRBJ2-5	CASSLGTGQETQYF
TRBV7-9	NA	TRBJ2-1	CASSPDRGFNEQFF
TRBV5-1	NA	TRBJ2-7	CASSLDGWREQYF
TRBV19	once	TRBJ2-3	CASSTPGGPTDTQYF
TRBV6-5	few	TRBJ1-1	CASSFRPRGNTEAFF
TRBV21-1	NA	TRBJ2-7	CASRGQTYEQYF
TRBV28	NA	TRBJ1-1	CASSLAGGNTEAFF
TRBV2	NA	TRBJ1-1	CASMQGRMNTEAFF
TRBV28	NA	TRBJ1-2	CASSFPGQGANYGYTF
TRBV27	NA	TRBJ2-7	CASSLGSGRYEQYF
TRBV18	NA	TRBJ2-7	CASSPPSRPSYEQYF
TRBV19	NA	TRBJ2-1	CASAWGEGAYNEQFF
TRBV6-5	NA	TRBJ2-7	CASSYRGTGISYEQYF
TRBV29-1	NA	TRBJ1-2	CSVEAWDILGANYGYTF
TRBV10-3	NA	TRBJ2-7	CAISGQLGGIYEQYF
TRBV7-9	NA	TRBJ2-1	CASSPRSTSGLYNEQFF
TRBV11-2	NA	TRBJ1-2	CASSIRGFNYGYTF
TRBV7-7	NA	TRBJ2-5	CASSSGLAGKQETQYF
TRBV28	NA	TRBJ2-4	CASSLNQGLIQYF
TRBV27	NA	TRBJ1-2	CASMQLGQLLRRDGYTF
TRBV28	NA	TRBJ1-1	CASSPGQGVGEAFF
TRBV29-1	NA	TRBJ2-1	CSVEDTGTQAYNEQFF
TRBV6-5	NA	TRBJ2-7	CASSNSNEQYF
TRBV10-3	NA	TRBJ2-5	CAIRTGFQETQYF
TRBV5-4	NA	TRBJ2-7	CASSPSSGGPYEQYF
TRBV21-1	NA	TRBJ2-7	CASSKAMWSRQGADEQYF
TRBV5-1	NA	TRBJ2-3	CASSLSAGGADTQYF
TRBV5-4	NA	TRBJ2-1	CASSLPTSGTYNEQFF
TRBV14	few	TRBJ2-7	CASSQGEKLPTYEQYF
TRBV27	NA	TRBJ2-3	CASSLSSLAGGTQYF
TRBV15	NA	TRBJ2-7	CATSRDGEMGEQYF
TRBV6-5	NA	TRBJ2-2	CASTGGLNGELFF
TRBV12-1	NA	TRBJ1-5	CASGQGMQHSNQPQHF
TRBV5-1	NA	TRBJ2-7	CASSPRDRGNYEQYF
TRBV5-1	NA	NA	CASSAGQGYEQYF
TRBV6-5	NA	TRBJ2-7	CASSVIRDSSYEQYF
TRBV7-9	NA	TRBJ2-7	CASSSGGQGPSEQYF
TRBV5-4	NA	TRBJ2-7	CASSQGLAGVGYEQYF
TRBV28	NA	TRBJ1-5	CASSSGEGQGLNQPQHF
TRBV27	NA	TRBJ1-5	CASSTGTGNNQPQHF
TRBV12-5	once	TRBJ1-2	CASGPGTDNYGYTF
TRBV5-1	NA	TRBJ2-1	CASSLGPSGNNEQFF
TRBV4-3	NA	TRBJ2-1	CASSQDLAGGPYEQFF
TRBV19	NA	TRBJ2-2	CAVRTGYTGELFF
TRBV4-2	few	TRBJ1-1	CASSPQPGTEAFF
TRBV5-4	once	TRBJ2-5	CASSSPGGVQETQYF
TRBV5-6	NA	TRBJ1-2	CASSSVPNYGYTF
TRBV4-1	few	TRBJ1-2	CASSHGQGGPYGYTF
TRBV11-3	NA	TRBJ2-3	CASSLDGDRGTDTQYF